One sample yielded the 17 T cell receptor beta chains listed below, sequenced in a study of beta chain features in type 1 diabetes (dated by TCRdb to 2016 to 2018). Their cognate antigens are unknown. Here is what the overall study found, with its caveats: In all four CD4+ subsets, TCRB CDR3 length was moderately but significantly shorter in type 1 diabetes patients.

Library preparation was by the immunoSEQ multiplex PCR assay. The High Capacity cDNA Reverse Transcription Kit was used to reverse transcribe all of the isolated RNA, meaning that expressed TCRB transcripts were what got sequenced. The clones in this table, taken by TCRdb from immuneACCESS, are in-frame only. Not every clone is retained; where verified, under half of the shortfall comes from an unresolved V gene, and the cause of the rest is unknown. In this sample the table shows 600,000 to 700,000 clones, 9.5% to 15% of which occur a single time. The ten largest make up about 0.11% of the sample. Sequenced material: naive CD4+ T cells from blood. The cell subset or site label here, explained by the study, means: true naive CD4+ T cells. These receptors came from a man under 40 with type 1 diabetes.

The rearrangement uses TRBV6-5 and TRBJ1-4, with D perhaps TRBD1 (5 bases). The V end was cut by 2 bases, the J end by 8 bases, with 12 bases between. Germline CDR1 and CDR2: MNHEY and SVGAGI. The CDR3 consists of 14 residues. CDR3 coding DNA: TGTGCCAGCAGTTACATGGCAGAGGGGGAAAAACTGTTTTTT. Amino acids: CASSYMAEGEKLFF.

The rearrangement joins TRBV6-5 to TRBJ2-2, with D perhaps matching TRBD1 (5 bases). Deletions cut 4 bases from V and 4 bases from J, with 10 bases between. The CDR3 is made up of 14 amino acids. Looked up from germline, CDR1 is MNHEY and CDR2 is SVGAGI. The CDR3 region has the DNA TGTGCCAGCAGTTCAGGGTTAGGCACCGGGGAGCTGTTTTTT. Protein: CASSSGLGTGELFF.

This clone appeared a few times. Other DNA sequences in this sample translate to the same CDR3. The chain employs TRBV29-1 and TRBJ1-5, with a weak D call TRBD1 (5 bases). CDR3 size: 13 residues. Per the germline V gene, CDR1 is SQVTM and CDR2 is ANQGSEA. Trimming removed 5 bases from V and 3 bases from J, with 11 bases in between. CDR3 loop: CSVLGGINQPQHF. In nucleotides, the CDR3 is TGCAGCGTTTTGGGGGGGATCAATCAGCCCCAGCATTTT.

The chain couples TRBV11-1 to TRBJ1-1; tentatively, D is TRBD1 (5 bases). This CDR3 comprises 14 residues. Germline CDR1 and CDR2: SGHAT and FQDESV (reference sequence). V lost 2 bases to trimming and J lost 0 bases, with 7 bases between them. As DNA, the CDR3 is TGTGCCAGCAGCTTAAGGGGTTTGAACACTGAAGCTTTCTTT. This sequence encodes CASSLRGLNTEAFF.

The J gene is TRBJ1-3, the V gene TRBV4-2; D is unclear. Germline V gene data show CDR1 as LGHNA and CDR2 as YNFKEQ. CDR3 size: 15 residues. Deletions cut 0 bases from V and 0 bases from J, with 6 bases between. CDR3 DNA: TGTGCCAGCAGCCAAGATATGAGCTCTGGAAACACCATATATTTT. Translation gives CASSQDMSSGNTIYF.

The chain uses TRBV5-1 and TRBJ1-6; D remains ambiguous. V was cut by 0 bases and J by 8 bases, with 12 bases left in between. Germline loops: CDR1 SGHRS, CDR2 YFSETQ. The CDR3 extends over 15 amino acids. The CDR3 sequence is CASSLGDPSDSPLHF. Here the CDR3 DNA reads TGCGCCAGCAGCTTGGGGGATCCGAGCGATTCACCCCTCCACTTT.

The table lists this clone with a few counts. This chain joins TRBV7-2 and TRBJ1-5, with TRBD1 as a possible D gene (5 bases). V lost 2 bases, J lost 6 bases, and 8 bases lay in between. The CDR3 contains 13 residues. Per germline, CDR1 SGHTA and CDR2 FQGNSA. CDR3 nucleotides: TGTGCCAGCAGCTTAACGAGGGGTCAGCCCCAGCATTTT. It encodes CASSLTRGQPQHF.

This clone was seen a few times. The same CDR3 also results from other DNA sequences found in this sample. The chain links TRBV5-1 to TRBJ1-4; D is unresolved. There are 14 residues in the CDR3. Germline CDR1 is SGHRS and CDR2 is YFSETQ. Trimming took 4 bases from V and 0 from J, leaving 7 bases between them. The CDR3 coding sequence is TGCGCCAGCAGCCGAGGGTCAACTAATGAAAAACTGTTTTTT. It yields the protein CASSRGSTNEKLFF.

V is TRBV7-2 and J is TRBJ2-1, with 7 bases matching TRBD2. The CDR3 contains 16 residues. The J segment lost 7 bases and the V segment lost 2 bases, leaving 11 bases of the junction unmatched. In germline, CDR1 is SGHTA, CDR2 FQGNSA. The CDR3 DNA reads as TGTGCCAGCAGCTTATGGGGGGGACGGACCGAGAATGAGCAGTTCTTC. This sequence encodes CASSLWGGRTENEQFF.

V and J are TRBV7-6 and TRBJ1-3; D not resolved. The CDR3 length is 13 residues. V dropped 4 bases and J dropped 0 bases, with 4 bases sitting between them. Germline V gene data show CDR1 as SGHVS and CDR2 as FNYEAQ. This CDR3 is CASSSASGNTIYF. CDR3 bases: TGTGCCAGCAGCTCAGCCTCTGGAAACACCATATATTTT. Based on the CDR3 plus reference TRBV7-6 and TRBJ1-3, the full variable domain is GAGVSQSPRYKVTKRGQDVALRCDPISGHVSLYWYRQALGQGPEFLTYFNYEAQQDKSGLPNDRFSAERPEGSISTLTIQRTEQRDSAMYRCASSSASGNTIYFGEGSWLTVV.

The V and J genes are TRBV30 and TRBJ2-1; 7 bases agree with TRBD1. V lost 0 bases and J lost 10; bases outside the gene matches: 9. CDR1 is GTSNPN, CDR2 SVGIG, per germline (reference sequence). This CDR3 region has 14 residues. This chain's CDR3 is CAWSVNLDRSEQFF. CDR3 nucleotide sequence: TGTGCCTGGAGTGTTAACTTGGACAGGTCCGAGCAGTTCTTC. The full variable domain, in which reference TRBV30 and TRBJ2-1 provide the parts outside the CDR3, is SQTIHQWPATLVQPVGSPLSLECTVEGTSNPNLYWYRQAAGRGLQLLFYSVGIGQISSEVPQNLSASRPQDRQFILSSKKLLLSDSGFYLCAWSVNLDRSEQFFGPGTRLTVL.

V and J are TRBV9 and TRBJ1-3; D ambiguous. Germline CDR1 and CDR2: SGDLS and YYNGEE. The CDR3 length is 14 residues. The V end lost 3 bases, the J end lost 2 bases, and 9 bases lay between the germline ends. CDR3 sequence reads: CASSAANPGNTIYF. The DNA for the CDR3 is TGTGCCAGCAGCGCCGCGAACCCTGGAAACACCATATATTTT.

This clone was counted between two and nine times. This chain links TRBV6-6 with TRBJ1-1, with D possibly matching TRBD1 (6 bases). Between the trimmed V and J ends, which lost 5 bases and 4 bases, there was a span of 14 bases. The CDR3 consists of 14 residues. The germline V gene encodes CDR1 MNHNY and CDR2 SVGAGI (reference sequence). DNA of the CDR3: TGTGCCAGCAGTATTTCGAGACAGGCCACTGAAGCTTTCTTT. Translating it yields CASSISRQATEAFF.

The rearrangement links TRBV14 to TRBJ1-2, with a weak D call TRBD1 (6 bases). V was clipped by 0 bases and J by 0 bases, with 14 bases between them. The CDR3 has 17 residues. Germline V gives CDR1 SGHDN, CDR2 FVKESK. In DNA form, the CDR3 reads TGTGCCAGCAGCCAAGAGTCACAGGGAATCACTAACTATGGCTACACCTTC. As protein: CASSQESQGITNYGYTF. The full variable domain, rest sourced from reference TRBV14 and TRBJ1-2, is EAGVTQFPSHSVIEKGQTVTLRCDPISGHDNLYWYRRVMGKEIKFLLHFVKESKQDESGMPNNRFLAERTGGTYSTLKVQPAELEDSGVYFCASSQESQGITNYGYTFGSGTRLTVV.

The chain employs TRBV7-9 and TRBJ2-5, with D unresolved. CDR3 length: 13 residues. Germline CDR1 and CDR2: SEHNR and FQNEAQ (reference sequence). The V gene lost 3 bases and the J gene lost 5 bases, with 10 bases spanning the gap. The CDR3 region has the DNA TGTGCCAGCAGCTTTGCTTTGGGGGAGACCCAGTACTTC. Translation: CASSFALGETQYF.

The chain uses TRBV5-6 and TRBJ1-4, with a possible D match to TRBD1 (5 bases). With 3 bases removed from V and 10 bases from J, the gap between germline ends came to 16 bases. Germline V gene sequence: CDR1 SGHDT, CDR2 YYEEEE. This CDR3 spans 14 amino acids. CDR3 DNA: TGTGCCAGCAGCTGGGGGACGTCAGGCGGAAAACTGTTTTTT. Its protein is CASSWGTSGGKLFF.

Written as DNA, the CDR3 is TGTGCCAGTAGGGTTCGTAGCACAGATACGCAGTATTTT. It yields the protein CASRVRSTDTQYF. The chain has TRBV19 and TRBJ2-3; no firm D call. This CDR3 has 13 amino acids. V was trimmed by 6 bases and J by 0 bases, leaving 7 bases between them. Germline assignment: CDR1 LNHDA and CDR2 SQIVND (reference sequence). The full variable domain, with the rest looked up from reference TRBV19 and TRBJ2-3, is DGGITQSPKYLFRKEGQNVTLSCEQNLNHDAMYWYRQDPGQGLRLIYYSQIVNDFQKGDIAEGYSVSREKKESFPLTVTSAQKNPTAFYLCASRVRSTDTQYFGPGTRLTVL.